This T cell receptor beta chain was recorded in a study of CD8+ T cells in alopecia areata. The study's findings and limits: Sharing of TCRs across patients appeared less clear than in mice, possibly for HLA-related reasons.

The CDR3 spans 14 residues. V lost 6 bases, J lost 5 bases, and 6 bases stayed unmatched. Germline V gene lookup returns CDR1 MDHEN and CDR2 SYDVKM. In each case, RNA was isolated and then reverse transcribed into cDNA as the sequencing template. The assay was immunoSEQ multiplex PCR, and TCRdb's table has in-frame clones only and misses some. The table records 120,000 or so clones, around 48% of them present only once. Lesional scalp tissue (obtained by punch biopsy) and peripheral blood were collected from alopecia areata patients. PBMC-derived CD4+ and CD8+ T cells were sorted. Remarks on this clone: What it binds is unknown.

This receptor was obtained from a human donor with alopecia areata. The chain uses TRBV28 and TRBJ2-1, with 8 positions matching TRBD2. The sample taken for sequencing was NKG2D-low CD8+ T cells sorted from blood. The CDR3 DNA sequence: TGTGCCAGCAGCCATATAGCGGGGAACAATGAGCAGTTCTTC. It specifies CASSHIAGNNEQFF.